This T cell receptor (beta chain) was sequenced during a study of human T cells and chemical hapten exposure. About the study: TCR yield per sample varied, mainly due to pooled library volumes.

Of note for this clonotype: Its matching antigen is unknown.

Someone pulled total RNA out of unfractionated whole blood. V was shortened by 2 bases and J by 8 bases, with 13 bases between the two germline ends. The CDR3 has 14 amino acids. The germline gives CDR1 MRHNA, CDR2 SNTAGT. Study results and limitations: After DPC sensitization, TCRs above 1 in 1000 frequency showed no change.

The library attached unique molecular identifiers to individual cDNA molecules. In the source study's methods: Samples held a median of 95,638 TCRs, range about 23,224–690,600. TCRdb reprocessed the 5' RACE reads with MiXCR, giving one entry per CDR3 protein. These V and J calls are TCRdb output, not the study's own analysis. The profile covers more than 75,000 distinct CDR3 sequences, with approximately 16% appearing a single time and 6.8% taken by the ten largest. The receptor was isolated from a female donor in good health. The chain carries TRBV6-4 and TRBJ2-1; D ambiguous. CDR3: CASSDNNPSDEQFF. In DNA, the CDR3 is TGTGCCAGCAGTGACAATAATCCATCGGATGAGCAGTTCTTC.